The 24 T cell receptor beta chains given below trace back to one sample, sequenced in a study of cytomegalovirus exposure and HLA in healthy donors. The PCR used 60 Vbeta and 13 Jbeta primers. Data came from immunoSEQ multiplex PCR; TCRdb stores just in-frame clones and leaves some out. The sample carries under 100,000 clones, 10% recorded once. Sequenced sample: PBMCs. The receptors shown here come from a man aged 55 to 69 in good health and CMV-seropositive.

This chain uses TRBV6-1 with TRBJ1-5; D is uncertain. Germline CDR1 reads MNHNS; CDR2 reads SASEGT. V was pared by 0 bases and J by 11 bases, with 11 bases between. The CDR3 is made up of 13 amino acids. The CDR3 DNA is TGTGCCAGCAGTGAAGCGCCCCCGAGGGCCCAGCATTTT. Protein product: CASSEAPPRAQHF.

This clone was found a few times. This chain links TRBV27 with TRBJ2-7, with 7 nucleotides matching TRBD1. This CDR3 has 14 amino acids. CDR1 and CDR2 (germline): MNHEY, SMNVEV (reference sequence). Germline trimming cut 1 base from V and 6 bases from J; bases unmatched to any gene: 6. The CDR3 loop is CASSLFGQAPEQYF. In DNA, the CDR3 is TGTGCCAGCAGTTTATTCGGACAGGCCCCCGAGCAGTACTTC.

The sample holds a few counts of this clone. The chain employs TRBV29-1 and TRBJ2-6; no firm D call. The V gene lost 6 bases and the J gene lost 1 base, with 10 bases spanning the gap. The germline CDR1 and CDR2 sequences are SQVTM and ANQGSEA. The CDR3 is 14 amino acids. The CDR3 sequence: CSVEAFSGANVLTF. Written as DNA, the CDR3 is TGCAGCGTCGAGGCATTTTCTGGGGCCAACGTCCTGACTTTC.

V is TRBV6-1 and J is TRBJ2-1; no definite D call. Germline V gives CDR1 MNHNS, CDR2 SASEGT. Trimming cost V 6 bases and J 15 bases, with 12 bases left between them. This CDR3 has 10 amino acids. The CDR3 DNA sequence: TGTGCCAGCAGGGATCCCCCGGGGTTCTTC. Translating gives CASRDPPGFF.

The gene calls are TRBV19 and TRBJ2-1, with no clear D. CDR1 LNHDA and CDR2 SQIVND come from the germline V gene (reference sequence). The CDR3 is 16 amino acids. V was pared by 0 bases and J by 1 base, with 10 bases between. CDR3 sequence reads: CASSIDRGRSYNEQFF. The CDR3 DNA is TGTGCCAGTAGTATAGATCGAGGCCGATCCTACAATGAGCAGTTCTTC.

J is TRBJ2-1 and V is TRBV29-1, with 8 bases fitting TRBD2. The CDR3 length is 12 residues. The V segment lost 4 bases and the J segment 7 bases; nucleotides outside the gene matches: 3. Germline V gives CDR1 SQVTM, CDR2 ANQGSEA. DNA for the CDR3: TGCAGCGTTGGGGGACTAGGTAATGAGCAGTTCTTC. Residues: CSVGGLGNEQFF.

This clone occurred a few times. The chain has TRBV6-6 and TRBJ2-3, with 7 bases fitting TRBD1. V shed 7 bases and J 1 base; nucleotides not matched to a gene: 8. There are 15 residues in the CDR3. Germline CDR1 MNHNY, CDR2 SVGAGI (reference sequence). CDR3 coding DNA: TGTGCCAGCACCCCGGGACAGCTACGCACAGATACGCAGTATTTT. This codes for CASTPGQLRTDTQYF.

The V and J genes are TRBV7-8 and TRBJ1-4; tentatively, D is TRBD1 (5 bases). Per germline, CDR1 SGHVS and CDR2 FQNEAQ. Trimming pared 3 bases from V and 7 bases from J, leaving 12 bases between. The CDR3 totals 14 residues. The CDR3 protein is CASSLARGGEKLFF. CDR3 in DNA: TGTGCCAGCAGCTTGGCAAGGGGTGGTGAAAAACTGTTTTTT.

In this sample, this clone turned up a few times. The chain combines TRBV6-6 with TRBJ1-5; TRBD1 matches 7 bases. J lost 2 bases, V lost 6 bases, and 7 bases had no gene match. Germline V gene sequence: CDR1 MNHNY, CDR2 SVGAGI (reference sequence). The CDR3 is 15 residues long. CDR3 protein: CASSLRGYGNQPQHF. The CDR3 nucleotides read TGTGCCAGCAGCCTCAGGGGGTATGGCAATCAGCCCCAGCATTTT.

There are a few counts of this clone. The V gene is TRBV27, the J gene TRBJ1-1, with D possibly matching TRBD1 (5 bases). Germline V gene lookup returns CDR1 MNHEY and CDR2 SMNVEV (reference sequence). CDR3 length: 14 amino acids. The V end was cut by 5 bases, the J end by 1 base, with 11 bases between. The CDR3 DNA reads as TGTGCCAGCAGTCCGCAGGGTTGGAACACTGAAGCTTTCTTT. Translating gives CASSPQGWNTEAFF.

This clone was counted between two and nine times. The chain couples TRBV6-5 to TRBJ2-1, with 9 bases aligning to TRBD1. There are 14 residues in the CDR3. The V gene end was trimmed by 7 bases and the J gene end by 12 bases; junction bases not matched to a gene: 13. From germline, CDR1 is MNHEY and CDR2 SVGAGI. CDR3 region: CASTNPGQGSGQFF. CDR3 DNA sequence: TGTGCCAGCACCAACCCCGGACAGGGGAGCGGGCAGTTCTTC.

This clone was recorded a few times. The chain employs TRBV30 and TRBJ2-2; D might be TRBD2 (6 bases). The germline gives CDR1 GTSNPN, CDR2 SVGIG (reference sequence). V was shortened by 0 bases and J by 0 bases, with 8 bases between the two germline ends. This CDR3 has 15 amino acids. The CDR3 here is CAWSVGGSNTGELFF. The CDR3 coding sequence is TGTGCCTGGAGTGTCGGGGGATCGAACACCGGGGAGCTGTTTTTT. Variable domain in full (rest from reference TRBV30 and TRBJ2-2): SQTIHQWPATLVQPVGSPLSLECTVEGTSNPNLYWYRQAAGRGLQLLFYSVGIGQISSEVPQNLSASRPQDRQFILSSKKLLLSDSGFYLCAWSVGGSNTGELFFGEGSRLTVL.

Points on this clone: Additional DNA sequences in this sample encode the identical CDR3. The rearrangement uses TRBV27 and TRBJ1-2; weak D call: TRBD1 (6 bases). CDR1 MNHEY and CDR2 SMNVEV come from the germline V gene (reference sequence). The CDR3 is 13 residues long. V lost 5 bases to trimming and J lost 5 bases, with 12 bases between them. The CDR3 here is CASSLDRKYGYTF. The CDR3 nucleotides are TGTGCCAGCAGTCTCGACAGGAAGTATGGCTACACCTTC.

Only a few counts were recorded for this clone. The chain uses TRBV27 and TRBJ2-7, with D tentatively TRBD1 (5 bases). The CDR3 is made up of 14 amino acids. Trimming took 7 bases from V and 2 from J, leaving 15 bases between them. Per germline, CDR1 MNHEY and CDR2 SMNVEV (reference sequence). This CDR3 is CASTIREGPYEQYF. Here the CDR3 DNA reads TGTGCCAGCACGATCAGGGAAGGGCCCTACGAGCAGTACTTC.

The chain combines TRBV11-2 with TRBJ2-5, with TRBD1 matching over 10 bases. V shed 3 bases and J 5 bases; nucleotides not matched to a gene: 6. The CDR3 consists of 15 residues. The V gene's germline CDR1 is SGHAT and CDR2 FQNNGV. The CDR3 DNA follows: TGTGCCAGCAGCTTTGAGGACAGGGGGTATGAGACCCAGTACTTC. Residues: CASSFEDRGYETQYF.

The rearrangement joins TRBV10-3 to TRBJ2-2; D gene ambiguous. Trimming removed 6 bases from V and 6 bases from J, with 8 bases in between. This CDR3 contains 12 residues. Germline-derived CDR1 and CDR2 are ENHRY and SYGVKD. The CDR3, as DNA: TGTGCCATCAGGCGAAACGCCGGGGAGCTGTTTTTT. Its protein product is CAIRRNAGELFF.

V gene TRBV7-9 combines with J gene TRBJ2-7; possible D gene TRBD2, 5 bases. The CDR3 is 16 residues long. Germline CDR1 and CDR2: SEHNR and FQNEAQ (reference sequence). Between the trimmed V and J ends, which lost 1 base and 3 bases, there was a span of 16 bases. The CDR3 here is CASSLDRGNDYYEQYF. Here the CDR3 DNA reads TGTGCCAGCAGCTTAGATCGAGGTAATGACTACTACGAGCAGTACTTC.

This clone has only a few counts. The chain couples TRBV6-5 to TRBJ2-7; perhaps TRBD1 as D (6 bases). This CDR3 is 12 amino acids long. Germline V gives CDR1 MNHEY, CDR2 SVGAGI. The V end was cut by 7 bases, the J end by 4 bases, with 11 bases between. CDR3 loop: CASTRQGYEQYF. The DNA for the CDR3 is TGTGCCAGCACCCGCCAGGGGTACGAGCAGTACTTC.

This clone has a handful of counts. The chain joins TRBV28 to TRBJ1-6; D not resolved. The CDR3 sequence is 15 residues long. Germline V gene data show CDR1 as MDHEN and CDR2 as SYDVKM. V dropped 1 base and J dropped 10 bases, with 14 bases sitting between them. The CDR3 protein is CASSLSNGEGSPLHF. The CDR3 bases are TGTGCCAGCAGTTTATCCAACGGTGAGGGATCACCCCTCCACTTT.

This clone was counted a few times. The chain employs TRBV5-1 and TRBJ2-2, with TRBD2 identical over 10 bases. Germline V gene lookup returns CDR1 SGHRS and CDR2 YFSETQ. V lost 2 bases to trimming and J lost 3 bases; unmatched junction nucleotides: 1. There are 15 residues in the CDR3. The CDR3 here is CASSFLAGDTGELFF. The CDR3 region has the DNA TGCGCCAGCAGCTTTCTAGCGGGGGACACCGGGGAGCTGTTTTTT.

This chain connects TRBV14 to TRBJ2-3; D is undetermined. The V and J ends lost 0 bases and 6 bases respectively, with 19 bases between them. CDR1 SGHDN and CDR2 FVKESK come from the germline V gene. This CDR3 contains 17 residues. This chain's CDR3 is CASSQEFTSAETDTQYF. The CDR3 DNA is TGTGCCAGCAGCCAAGAGTTTACATCGGCGGAGACTGATACGCAGTATTTT.

The rearrangement uses TRBV30 and TRBJ1-1; 7 positions match TRBD1. This CDR3 has 14 amino acids. V was pared by 4 bases and J by 2 bases, with 7 bases of the junction left unmatched. In germline, CDR1 is GTSNPN, CDR2 SVGIG (reference sequence). Here the CDR3 DNA reads TGTGCCTGGACCACTGGGACAGCCAACACTGAAGCTTTCTTT. Translation gives CAWTTGTANTEAFF.

The chain uses TRBV14 and TRBJ1-2; 8 bases map to TRBD1. The CDR3 has 15 residues. Germline values: CDR1 SGHDN, CDR2 FVKESK. Unmatched junction bases numbered 7, after V lost 3 bases and J lost 4 bases. CDR3 nucleotides: TGTGCCAGCAGCCACAGTCGGGGGACAGGCTATGGCTACACCTTC. It specifies CASSHSRGTGYGYTF. The full variable domain, its missing parts supplied by reference TRBV14 and TRBJ1-2, is EAGVTQFPSHSVIEKGQTVTLRCDPISGHDNLYWYRRVMGKEIKFLLHFVKESKQDESGMPNNRFLAERTGGTYSTLKVQPAELEDSGVYFCASSHSRGTGYGYTFGSGTRLTVV.

The V and J genes are TRBV30 and TRBJ1-6, with D maybe TRBD1 (5 bases). Per the germline V gene, CDR1 is GTSNPN and CDR2 is SVGIG (reference sequence). Deletions cut 4 bases from V and 3 bases from J, with 7 bases between. CDR3 length equals 13 residues. Here the CDR3 reads CAWNGHYNSPLHF. The CDR3 DNA is TGTGCCTGGAATGGACACTATAATTCACCCCTCCACTTT.